A selection of T cell receptor beta chains follows, all from one sample in a study of blood T cell repertoires in COVID-19. Sequencing used immunoSEQ multiplex PCR; TCRdb keeps in-frame clones, though not all of them. The sample has under 80,000 clones, 88% seen once. The sequenced material came from peripheral blood. The receptors here all came from a human donor in a cohort sampled during active COVID-19. CDR3s include the opening cysteine and the closing phenylalanine or tryptophan. The D gene is left open where the match is weak. Clone size appears in some rows only: once, few, many, or a class for an expanded clone.

clone_size d_call j_call cdr3_length v_call cdr3_nt cdr3_aa
NA TRBD1 TRBJ1-1 13 TRBV10-3 TGTGCCACCTCGACAGGGGAGAACACTGAAGCTTTCTTT CATSTGENTEAFF
once TRBD2 TRBJ2-5 14 TRBV10-2 TGCGCCACGAATAACGGGGGGGGCCAAGAGACCCAGTACTTC CATNNGGGQETQYF
once NA TRBJ1-5 14 TRBV19 TGTGCCAGCACCAGGGGCAGGGGCAATCAGCCCCAGCATTTT CASTRGRGNQPQHF
NA NA TRBJ1-4 13 TRBV15 TGTGCCACCAGCCGACGGACAGTTGAAAAACTGTTTTTT CATSRRTVEKLFF
NA NA TRBJ1-1 15 TRBV25-1 TGTGCCAGCAGTGCCAACAGGGTGGACGGCACTGAAGCTTTCTTT CASSANRVDGTEAFF
NA NA TRBJ1-6 15 TRBV2 TGTGCCAGCAGAGGCCGGGACAACCCTAATTCACCCCTCCACTTT CASRGRDNPNSPLHF
NA NA TRBJ2-7 13 TRBV11-2 TGTGCCAGCAGCCGACAGTGGACCTACGAGCAGTACTTC CASSRQWTYEQYF
NA TRBD2 TRBJ2-5 16 TRBV4-1 TGCGCCAGCAGCCAGGGACTAGCGGGAGGGTGGGAGACCCAGTACTTC CASSQGLAGGWETQYF
NA TRBD2 TRBJ2-1 14 TRBV19 TGTGCCAGTAGTATAGGACTAGCTTCGGATGAGCAGTTCTTC CASSIGLASDEQFF
NA TRBD1 TRBJ2-7 15 TRBV19 TGTGCCAGTAGTAATGCCGGGACAGGGGAGTACGAGCAGTACTTC CASSNAGTGEYEQYF
NA TRBD2 TRBJ2-7 13 TRBV4-2 TGTGCCAGCAGCCAAGGGATAGCGGGAGTACAGTACTTC CASSQGIAGVQYF
NA TRBD1 TRBJ1-1 16 TRBV18 TGTGCCAGCTCACCACAGGGGAGCGGACAGGGACCTGAAGCTTTCTTT CASSPQGSGQGPEAFF
NA TRBD1 TRBJ1-2 14 TRBV6-6 TGTGCCAGCAGTACGACAGGGGTCAACTATGGCTACACCTTC CASSTTGVNYGYTF
NA NA TRBJ1-2 13 TRBV5-6 TGTGCCAGCAGCTTGGGCAGGGAATATGGCTACACCTTC CASSLGREYGYTF
once TRBD2 TRBJ2-5 14 TRBV7-9 TGTGCCGCCCGCGGGCTAGCGGGCCAAGAGACCCAGTACTTC CAARGLAGQETQYF
NA TRBD2 TRBJ2-1 16 TRBV2 TGTGCCAGCAGGGAGACTAGCGGGAGGGCCTACAATGAGCAGTTCTTC CASRETSGRAYNEQFF
few TRBD2 TRBJ2-1 15 TRBV11-3 TGTGCCAGCAGCTTAGAAGCGGGACTGGGGAATGAGCAGTTCTTC CASSLEAGLGNEQFF
NA NA TRBJ2-2 15 TRBV5-1 TGCGCCAGCAGCTTGGCACCAGGGGTGGCCGGGGAGCTGTTTTTT CASSLAPGVAGELFF
NA NA TRBJ2-1 17 TRBV6-1 TGTGCCAGCAGTGTCCATTTTGGGACCGACAAAGGGGGTGAGCAGTTCTTC CASSVHFGTDKGGEQFF
NA NA TRBJ1-4 16 TRBV30 TGTGCCTGGAGTGACGCTGCAGATAGCGGTGGGGAAAAACTGTTTTTT CAWSDAADSGGEKLFF
NA TRBD1 TRBJ2-7 14 TRBV5-1 TGCGCCAGCAGCCCGTCAGGGACAGGGAGCGAGCAGTACTTC CASSPSGTGSEQYF
once NA TRBJ2-7 13 TRBV27 TGTGCCATTGTTGGACAGAAATTGGAAGAGCAGTACTTC CAIVGQKLEEQYF
NA TRBD1 TRBJ2-5 14 TRBV9 TGTGCCAGCAGCGCCACCGGGACAGAAGAGACCCAGTACTTC CASSATGTEETQYF
NA NA TRBJ1-6 16 TRBV6-1 TGTGCCAGCAGTGAAACTCTGAGACAGGTTAATTCACCCCTCCACTTT CASSETLRQVNSPLHF
NA TRBD1 TRBJ2-1 14 TRBV2 TGTGCCAGCAGCCCGGGACAGGGCAGGAGGGAGCAGTTCTTC CASSPGQGRREQFF
once TRBD2 TRBJ2-1 18 TRBV4-2 TGTGCCAGCAGCCAAGATGGTGGGACTAGCGGACGCTACAATGAGCAGTTCTTC CASSQDGGTSGRYNEQFF
NA TRBD1 TRBJ2-2 13 TRBV30 TGTGCCTGCGGGGACAGGGGGGCCGGGGAGCTGTTTTTT CACGDRGAGELFF
NA NA TRBJ2-2 12 TRBV29-1 TGCAGCGTTGAGCACAGCACCGGGGAGCTGTTTTTT CSVEHSTGELFF
NA NA TRBJ2-3 14 TRBV11-2 TGTGCCAGCAGCCCGACAGGCTACACAGATACGCAGTATTTT CASSPTGYTDTQYF
once TRBD1 TRBJ1-6 15 TRBV6-4 TGTGCCAGCAGTGAACAGGGGGTGCGAAATTCACCCCTCCACTTT CASSEQGVRNSPLHF
NA NA TRBJ1-2 13 TRBV28 TGTGCCAGCAGCCCAGTATCGGGACACGGCTACACCTTC CASSPVSGHGYTF
NA TRBD2 TRBJ2-1 18 TRBV5-1 TGCGCCAGCAGCTTAAGGGGACTAGCGGGAGCAAGGGACAATGAGCAGTTCTTC CASSLRGLAGARDNEQFF
NA TRBD2 TRBJ2-2 15 TRBV7-3 TGTGCCAGCGCGACTAGCGGGAGCAACACCGGGGAGCTGTTTTTT CASATSGSNTGELFF
once TRBD1 TRBJ1-1 17 TRBV28 TGTGCCAGCAGCCCCATTCCCGGGACAGGTATGGGGACTGAAGCTTTCTTT CASSPIPGTGMGTEAFF
once NA TRBJ2-1 13 TRBV6-5 TGTGCCAGCGGCGGGCAGAACTACAATGAGCAGTTCTTC CASGGQNYNEQFF
NA NA TRBJ2-3 13 TRBV29-1 TGCAGCGTTGGACGGACTAGCACAGATACGCAGTATTTT CSVGRTSTDTQYF
NA TRBD2 TRBJ2-1 15 TRBV7-9 TGTGCCAGCGGGATTTCAGGACTAGCGGGAAATGAGCAGTTCTTC CASGISGLAGNEQFF
NA TRBD1 TRBJ1-1 16 TRBV12-5 TGTGCTAGTGGTTTGGCCGGACAGGTACCGAACACTGAAGCTTTCTTT CASGLAGQVPNTEAFF
NA TRBD1 TRBJ2-2 14 TRBV19 TGTGCCAGTAGTATCGGACAGGGGCGGGGGGAGCTGTTTTTT CASSIGQGRGELFF